Sequencing of this TCR beta chain was carried out in a study of blood T cell repertoires in COVID-19. Overall study: COVID-19 samples collected from the United States, Italy and Spain covered acute and convalescent phases. Sources were T cells, B-cell-depleted T cells, or PBMCs; the material itself was cDNA or gDNA.

Germline assignment: CDR1 LNHDA and CDR2 SQIVND (reference sequence). The CDR3 is 16 residues long. V lost 3 bases and J lost 2, with 11 bases in between. Authors' analysis steps: Reference gene primer amplification yielded estimated nucleated cell counts. Libraries were prepared by immunoSEQ multiplex PCR; TCRdb keeps only in-frame clonotypes and omits some of them. V and J calls and clone size are those listed in that table; D and trimming were worked out from the DNA. The table shows 60,000 to 95,000 clones, with about nine tenths occurring only once. The sequence derives from a woman in her 50s with acute or convalescent COVID-19. Sequenced sample: peripheral blood. J is TRBJ2-6 and V is TRBV19, with TRBD2 as a possible D gene (6 bases). The CDR3 sequence is CASSMGGRAGANVLTF. The CDR3 DNA follows: TGTGCCAGTAGTATGGGAGGCAGAGCTGGGGCCAACGTCCTGACTTTC.